What follows are 14 T cell receptor beta chains derived from one specimen sequenced in a study of blood T cell repertoires in COVID-19. Generated by immunoSEQ multiplex PCR, the TCRdb table keeps only in-frame clones and is missing some. The sample comprises about 140,000 clones, nearly 90% of which are singletons, and over 1.5% rests with the top ten. Sample: peripheral blood. These receptors were obtained from a man aged 65 to 85 with acute or convalescent COVID-19.

In this sample, this clone turned up once. V is TRBV28 and J is TRBJ1-3; TRBD1 matches 9 bases. The V gene end was trimmed by 5 bases and the J gene end by 8 bases; junction bases not matched to a gene: 10. Germline V CDR1 and CDR2: MDHEN, SYDVKM. The length of the CDR3 is 15 residues. The CDR3 reads CASSLPGQGGDTIYF. The CDR3 bases are TGTGCCAGCAGTCTACCGGGACAGGGTGGTGACACCATATATTTT.

The chain uses TRBV5-1 and TRBJ2-5, with 7 bases aligning to TRBD1. Germline CDR1 SGHRS, CDR2 YFSETQ. Trimming at V came to 4 bases and at J to 4 bases, leaving 10 bases not matched to a gene. There are 15 residues in the CDR3. The CDR3 reads CASSPGTATGETQYF. The CDR3 bases are TGCGCCAGCAGCCCCGGGACAGCAACGGGAGAGACCCAGTACTTC. Complete variable domain (other parts from reference TRBV5-1 and TRBJ2-5): KAGVTQTPRYLIKTRGQQVTLSCSPISGHRSVSWYQQTPGQGLQFLFEYFSETQRNKGNFPGRFSGRQFSNSRSEMNVSTLELGDSALYLCASSPGTATGETQYFGPGTRLLVL.

The chain recombines TRBV3-1 (or the pseudogene TRBV3-2) with TRBJ1-2; the D is unclear. The ends were cut back, 0 bases at V and 7 bases at J, with 15 bases in the middle. This CDR3 has 15 residues. The germline V gene has CDR1 LGHDT and CDR2 YNNKEL (reference sequence). The CDR3 DNA sequence: TGTGCCAGCAGCCAAGATTGGGCAGGACTCATTGGCTACACCTTC. It is translated as CASSQDWAGLIGYTF.

CDR3 residues: CASSQGPAGNEQFF. In DNA, the CDR3 is TGTGCCAGCAGCCAAGGGCCGGCGGGTAATGAGCAGTTCTTC. The V gene is TRBV3-1 (or the pseudogene TRBV3-2), the J gene TRBJ2-1; TRBD2 is a possible D gene (5 bases). The CDR3 is made up of 14 amino acids. Trimming took off 1 base at V and 7 bases at J, with 11 bases between the two ends. Per germline, CDR1 LGHDT and CDR2 YNNKEL (reference sequence).

J is TRBJ1-2 and V is TRBV2; 9 bases line up with TRBD1. Germline V gene data show CDR1 as SNHLY and CDR2 as FYNNEI. Unmatched junction bases numbered 7, after V lost 10 bases and J lost 7 bases. The CDR3 loop spans 12 amino acids. CDR3 amino acids: CAKGQGRGGYTF. The CDR3 coding sequence is TGTGCCAAGGGACAGGGACGTGGTGGCTACACCTTC.

The count of this clone is one. The V and J genes are TRBV20-1 and TRBJ1-2; D remains ambiguous. The CDR3 has 10 residues. Germline CDR1 is DFQATT and CDR2 is SNEGSKA (reference sequence). V shed 5 bases and J shed 8 bases, with 9 bases lying between them. CDR3 sequence (DNA): TGCAGTGCTCCGGGTAGCGGCTACACCTTC. This sequence encodes CSAPGSGYTF.

This clone was recorded only once. This CDR3 is also generated by other DNA sequences in the sample. The V and J genes are TRBV3-1 (or the pseudogene TRBV3-2) and TRBJ1-3, with no clear D. V was shortened by 0 bases and J by 0 bases, with 6 bases between the two germline ends. The CDR3 contains 15 residues. Per germline, CDR1 LGHDT and CDR2 YNNKEL (reference sequence). CDR3 in amino acids: CASSQDTSSGNTIYF. Written as DNA, the CDR3 is TGTGCCAGCAGCCAAGACACCAGCTCTGGAAACACCATATATTTT.

The chain carries TRBV30 and TRBJ2-2, with 8 positions matching TRBD2. V was pared by 0 bases and J by 4 bases, with 7 bases of the junction left unmatched. The CDR3 contains 16 residues. Germline values: CDR1 GTSNPN, CDR2 SVGIG (reference sequence). The CDR3 here is CAWSVSPGGRTGELFF. The CDR3 DNA reads as TGTGCCTGGAGTGTATCCCCGGGAGGGCGCACCGGGGAGCTGTTTTTT.

This clone was seen a handful of times. The chain couples TRBV11-2 to TRBJ2-6, with 12 bases that match TRBD2. The CDR3 sequence is 18 residues long. In germline, CDR1 is SGHAT, CDR2 FQNNGV. With V trimmed by 1 base and J by 3 bases, 4 bases remained unmatched. The CDR3: CASSLASGGAGGANVLTF. CDR3 nucleotide sequence: TGTGCCAGCAGCTTAGCTAGCGGGGGGGCAGGTGGGGCCAACGTCCTGACTTTC.

This clone is a singleton in its sample. The V gene is TRBV6-5, the J gene TRBJ2-5; tentatively, D is TRBD2 (5 bases). V was pared by 2 bases and J by 2 bases, with 9 bases between. Per germline, CDR1 MNHEY and CDR2 SVGAGI. The CDR3 is 14 residues long. CDR3 amino acids: CASSYGPGQETQYF. CDR3 coding DNA: TGTGCCAGCAGTTACGGTCCGGGGCAAGAGACCCAGTACTTC.

The rearrangement uses TRBV29-1 and TRBJ2-4; D possibly corresponds to TRBD1 (6 bases). CDR1 and CDR2 (germline): SQVTM, ANQGSEA. This CDR3 spans 14 amino acids. Trimming removed 4 bases from V and 0 bases from J, with 10 bases in between. CDR3: CSVGMTGAKNIQYF. The DNA for the CDR3 is TGCAGCGTTGGGATGACAGGAGCCAAAAACATTCAGTACTTC. Full variable domain (remainder filled in from reference TRBV29-1 and TRBJ2-4): SAVISQKPSRDICQRGTSLTIQCQVDSQVTMMFWYRQQPGQSLTLIATANQGSEATYESGFVIDKFPISRPNLTFSTLTVSNMSPEDSSIYLCSVGMTGAKNIQYFGAGTRLSVL.

The rearrangement uses TRBV6-1 and TRBJ2-2; 11 positions match TRBD2. V shed 2 bases and J 6 bases; nucleotides not matched to a gene: 8. The germline V gene has CDR1 MNHNS and CDR2 SASEGT. This CDR3 is built from 17 residues. The CDR3 region is CASSERLAGGLAGELFF. The CDR3 DNA reads as TGTGCCAGCAGTGAACGTCTAGCGGGGGGCCTCGCCGGGGAGCTGTTTTTT.

This clone was observed once. V and J are TRBV10-3 and TRBJ2-3, with 7 bases aligning to TRBD2. J was trimmed by 2 bases and V by 5 bases; bases with no gene match: 7. This CDR3 has 15 amino acids. CDR1 and CDR2 from the germline V gene are ENHRY and SYGVKD. The CDR3 DNA is TGTGCCATCAGTCATCAGCGGGACCCCACAGATACGCAGTATTTT. It is translated as CAISHQRDPTDTQYF.

This chain uses TRBV11-3 with TRBJ2-1, with 7 bases lining up with TRBD1. The CDR3 extends over 15 amino acids. Germline loops: CDR1 SGHNT, CDR2 YENEEA. After removal of 1 base from V and 2 bases from J, the junction contained 2 bases not matched to a gene. CDR3 residues: CASSLGQGTYNEQFF. The CDR3 DNA reads as TGTGCCAGCAGCTTAGGACAGGGCACCTACAATGAGCAGTTCTTC.